One and the same sample provided the 30 T cell receptor beta chains below, sequenced in a study of cytomegalovirus exposure and HLA in healthy donors. Primers for the PCR totalled 60 Vbeta and 13 Jbeta. The data were produced by immunoSEQ multiplex PCR, yet TCRdb's version contains in-frame clones alone and is incomplete. The sample has 120,000 or so clones, 60% to 85% seen once; the top ten hold roughly 3%. Input material: PBMCs. The receptors here all came from a woman between 40 and 50 years old in good health and CMV-seropositive.

The chain employs TRBV18 and TRBJ2-7; 7 bases match TRBD1. Germline-derived CDR1 and CDR2 are KGHSH and LQKENI. The CDR3 loop spans 14 amino acids. J gave up 5 bases and V 2 bases, and 6 bases lay outside the gene matches. The CDR3 nucleotides are TGTGCCAGCTCACCATCGACAGGGTTCCACGAGCAGTACTTC. As protein: CASSPSTGFHEQYF.

This clone was recorded only once. The V and J genes are TRBV5-4 and TRBJ2-1, with TRBD1 matching over 8 bases. Germline assignment: CDR1 SGHNT and CDR2 YYREEE (reference sequence). The CDR3 is 14 residues long. Trimming at V came to 5 bases and at J to 8 bases, leaving 9 bases not matched to a gene. Written as DNA, the CDR3 is TGTGCCAGCAGTACAGGGGGAGGTGTCTATGAGCAGTTCTTC. The encoded protein is CASSTGGGVYEQFF. Based on the CDR3 plus reference TRBV5-4 and TRBJ2-1, the full variable domain is ETGVTQSPTHLIKTRGQQVTLRCSSQSGHNTVSWYQQALGQGPQFIFQYYREEENGRGNFPPRFSGLQFPNYSSELNVNALELDDSALYLCASSTGGGVYEQFFGPGTRLTVL.

The chain joins TRBV6-5 to TRBJ1-2; 7 positions agree with TRBD1. CDR3 length: 15 amino acids. Trimming took 6 bases from V and 0 from J; bases not matched to a gene: 7. From germline, CDR1 is MNHEY and CDR2 SVGAGI. CDR3 nucleotide sequence: TGTGCCAGCAGACGCGGACAGGAACCTAACTATGGCTACACCTTC. Amino acid sequence: CASRRGQEPNYGYTF.

The chain uses TRBV9 and TRBJ1-4; TRBD1 is a possible D gene (5 bases). Germline values: CDR1 SGDLS, CDR2 YYNGEE. CDR3 length: 14 residues. V was shortened by 0 bases and J by 6 bases, with 9 bases between the two germline ends. This CDR3 is CASSVEQADEKLFF. CDR3 DNA: TGTGCCAGCAGCGTAGAACAGGCTGATGAAAAACTGTTTTTT.

This rearrangement joins TRBV6-4 to TRBJ2-3, with D possibly matching TRBD1 (5 bases). This CDR3 has 14 residues. Per the germline V gene, CDR1 is MRHNA and CDR2 is SNTAGT. V gave up 3 bases and J gave up 0 bases, with 7 bases separating them. In DNA, the CDR3 is TGTGCCAGCAGTGATACAGGTAGCACAGATACGCAGTATTTT. This sequence encodes CASSDTGSTDTQYF.

This clone was observed once. The chain carries TRBV4-3 and TRBJ2-1, with D perhaps matching TRBD1 (5 bases). CDR1 and CDR2 from the germline V gene are LGHNA and YSLEER. CDR3 size: 14 residues. V was pared by 0 bases and J by 7 bases, with 10 bases between. The CDR3 is CASSQDRGPNEQFF. CDR3 sequence (DNA): TGCGCCAGCAGCCAAGATAGGGGTCCGAATGAGCAGTTCTTC.

CDR3 region: CASSIGIMGQPYGYTF. The CDR3 nucleotides are TGTGCCAGTAGTATAGGAATCATGGGACAGCCCTATGGCTACACCTTC. The rearrangement joins TRBV19 to TRBJ1-2; 7 nucleotides line up with TRBD1. CDR1 LNHDA and CDR2 SQIVND come from the germline V gene (reference sequence). The CDR3 sequence is 16 residues long. Trimming took 1 base from V and 4 from J; bases not matched to a gene: 9.

This chain joins TRBV2 and TRBJ2-1; 9 positions match TRBD1. Germline V gene lookup returns CDR1 SNHLY and CDR2 FYNNEI. This CDR3 region has 16 residues. The ends lost 4 bases at V and 3 bases at J; junction bases unmatched: 7. The CDR3: CASSGPTGGGYNEQFF. The CDR3 DNA reads TGTGCCAGCAGTGGACCTACAGGGGGCGGCTACAATGAGCAGTTCTTC.

This sequence joins TRBV10-3 and TRBJ1-1, with 9 nucleotides matching TRBD1. Losses at the gene ends were 2 bases for V and 4 bases for J; bases not matched to a gene: 2. The CDR3 has 14 residues. Germline V gene data show CDR1 as ENHRY and CDR2 as SYGVKD. CDR3 protein: CAISEGTGSTEAFF. The CDR3 DNA is TGTGCCATCAGTGAGGGGACAGGGAGCACTGAAGCTTTCTTT.

The genes are TRBV7-8 and TRBJ1-2; a possible D gene is TRBD1 (5 bases). V was pared by 3 bases and J by 1 base, with 9 bases between. CDR3 length equals 14 residues. Germline V lookup: CDR1 SGHVS, CDR2 FQNEAQ. CDR3 sequence (DNA): TGTGCCAGCAGCTTTGGGGGGGGTAACTATGGCTACACCTTC. The encoded protein is CASSFGGGNYGYTF.

The chain is built from TRBV9 and TRBJ2-7; D perhaps matches TRBD2 (6 bases). This CDR3 is built from 15 residues. Germline CDR1 is SGDLS and CDR2 is YYNGEE. V lost 3 bases to trimming and J lost 4 bases, with 17 bases between them. The CDR3 DNA follows: TGTGCCAGCAGCGGACCGGGACTCGATTTTTACGAGCAGTACTTC. It yields the protein CASSGPGLDFYEQYF.

The chain recombines TRBV5-1 with TRBJ1-3; unclear D gene. This CDR3 spans 14 amino acids. Trimming cost V 4 bases and J 4 bases, with 12 bases left between them. Germline V lookup: CDR1 SGHRS, CDR2 YFSETQ. The CDR3 loop is CASSPQDTGNTIYF. As DNA, the CDR3 is TGCGCCAGCAGCCCTCAGGATACCGGAAACACCATATATTTT.

This chain connects TRBV6-6 to TRBJ2-7, with a weak D call TRBD1 (5 bases). Deletions cut 6 bases from V and 3 bases from J, with 15 bases between. Germline V gives CDR1 MNHNY, CDR2 SVGAGI (reference sequence). This CDR3 contains 14 residues. CDR3 sequence reads: CASRTPRQSYEQYF. The CDR3 region has the DNA TGTGCCAGCAGGACCCCCAGACAGAGCTACGAGCAGTACTTC.

The rearrangement uses TRBV4-1 and TRBJ1-4; D remains ambiguous. This CDR3 has 14 amino acids. The V and J ends lost 4 bases and 8 bases respectively, with 14 bases between them. The germline V gene has CDR1 MGHRA and CDR2 YSYEKL. CDR3 bases: TGCGCCAGCAGCCCGGGTGGGGAGGCCGAAAAACTGTTTTTT. Amino acid sequence: CASSPGGEAEKLFF.

This chain connects TRBV4-2 to TRBJ2-7, with a possible D match to TRBD2 (6 bases). The CDR3 is 17 amino acids. V gave up 3 bases and J gave up 5 bases, with 23 bases separating them. In germline, CDR1 is LGHNA, CDR2 YNFKEQ. The CDR3 sequence is CASSHGGSGNPWDEQYF. The DNA for the CDR3 is TGTGCCAGCAGCCATGGTGGTAGCGGCAATCCGTGGGACGAGCAGTACTTC.

V and J are TRBV4-1 and TRBJ1-1, with a possible D match to TRBD1 (6 bases). CDR1 is MGHRA, CDR2 YSYEKL, per germline. CDR3 length: 15 amino acids. The germline V and J ends were trimmed by 1 base and 2 bases, with 11 bases remaining between them. The CDR3 DNA sequence: TGCGCCAGCAGCCAAGCCGGGACACTCAACACTGAAGCTTTCTTT. This sequence encodes CASSQAGTLNTEAFF.

This clone was seen more than once but under ten times. The chain employs TRBV6-5 and TRBJ2-1, with a weak D call TRBD1 (7 bases). V was trimmed by 0 bases and J by 10 bases, leaving 13 bases between them. CDR1 and CDR2 from the germline V gene are MNHEY and SVGAGI. CDR3 length: 14 amino acids. CDR3 amino acids: CASSYSGGGREQFF. The CDR3 nucleotides are TGTGCCAGCAGTTACTCAGGAGGGGGCAGGGAGCAGTTCTTC.

This chain uses TRBV6-5 with TRBJ1-6, with 7 positions matching TRBD1. CDR1 is MNHEY and CDR2 is SVGAGI in the germline V gene. The CDR3 is made up of 13 amino acids. V was clipped by 6 bases and J by 14 bases; unmatched bases: 10. The CDR3 region is CASSLGQPGALHF. The CDR3 DNA reads TGTGCCAGCAGCCTGGGACAGCCGGGGGCCCTCCACTTT.

This chain joins TRBV13 and TRBJ2-3, with a weak D call TRBD2 (5 bases). With 5 bases removed from V and 0 bases from J, the gap between germline ends came to 12 bases. The CDR3 contains 15 residues. Germline lookup yields CDR1 PRHDT and CDR2 FYEKMQ (reference sequence). CDR3 nucleotide sequence: TGTGCCAGCAGCCCAGATCCGGGGAGCACAGATACGCAGTATTTT. Its translation is CASSPDPGSTDTQYF.

The chain couples TRBV6-4 to TRBJ1-1; D uncertain. Trimming left V 6 bases short and J 1 base short, with 9 bases between. Germline values: CDR1 MRHNA, CDR2 SNTAGT. CDR3 size: 13 residues. The CDR3 DNA reads as TGTGCCAGCAGGCCGACGGGGAACACTGAAGCTTTCTTT. The encoded protein is CASRPTGNTEAFF.

This clone was observed a handful of times. V usage is TRBV5-4 and J usage is TRBJ1-2; 8 nucleotides align to TRBD1. J lost 2 bases, V lost 3 bases, and 6 bases had no gene match. The CDR3 contains 15 residues. Germline-derived CDR1 and CDR2 are SGHNT and YYREEE (reference sequence). CDR3 sequence: CASSSGQGGNYGYTF. The CDR3, as DNA: TGTGCCAGCAGCTCCGGACAGGGCGGCAACTATGGCTACACCTTC.

DNA of the CDR3: TGTGCCAGCAGCCCGGGACTAGCGGGAGTGATAGCGGGGGAGCTGTTTTTT. Translated, it gives CASSPGLAGVIAGELFF. The V gene is TRBV7-2, the J gene TRBJ2-2; 14 positions agree with TRBD2. The V segment lost 5 bases and the J segment 8 bases; nucleotides outside the gene matches: 10. Germline V gene sequence: CDR1 SGHTA, CDR2 FQGNSA. This CDR3 contains 17 residues.

This clone was detected only a few times. V is TRBV7-9 and J is TRBJ2-7; tentative D call: TRBD2 (6 bases). This CDR3 contains 11 residues. Trimming shortened V by 7 bases and J by 4 bases, and 8 bases separated the two germline ends. CDR1 and CDR2 from the germline V gene are SEHNR and FQNEAQ (reference sequence). CDR3 bases: TGTGCCAGCACGGAGGGGTACGAGCAGTACTTC. Amino acid sequence: CASTEGYEQYF.

The gene calls are TRBV6-5 and TRBJ2-7; 12 bases fit TRBD2. V was clipped by 8 bases and J by 2 bases; unmatched bases: 7. The CDR3 runs to 15 residues. From germline, CDR1 is MNHEY and CDR2 SVGAGI. CDR3 region: CASHMGTSGPYEQYF. CDR3 sequence (DNA): TGTGCCAGCCATATGGGGACTAGCGGGCCCTACGAGCAGTACTTC.

The chain couples TRBV7-2 to TRBJ1-1; no definite D call. CDR1 and CDR2 (germline): SGHTA, FQGNSA. V shed 4 bases and J shed 0 bases, with 6 bases lying between them. CDR3 length equals 13 residues. CDR3 loop: CASSSGMNTEAFF. In DNA, the CDR3 is TGTGCCAGCAGCTCGGGGATGAACACTGAAGCTTTCTTT.

This clone has a handful of counts. The CDR3 is CASSWQDTGELFF. The CDR3 DNA follows: TGTGCCAGCAGCTGGCAGGACACCGGGGAGCTGTTTTTT. J is TRBJ2-2 and V is TRBV11-3, with D hard to call. Germline CDR1 reads SGHNT; CDR2 reads YENEEA. This CDR3 is 13 amino acids long. V lost 4 bases and J lost 3, with 6 bases in between. Looking up the rest from reference TRBV11-3 and TRBJ2-2 gives the full variable domain: EAGVVQSPRYKIIEKKQPVAFWCNPISGHNTLYWYLQNLGQGPELLIRYENEEAVDDSQLPKDRFSAERLKGVDSTLKIQPAELGDSAVYLCASSWQDTGELFFGEGSRLTVL.

For this clone: The sample holds other DNA sequences that translate to the same CDR3. This sequence joins TRBV5-1 and TRBJ1-5, with D unresolved. The germline V gene has CDR1 SGHRS and CDR2 YFSETQ. There are 13 residues in the CDR3. Deletions cut 0 bases from V and 6 bases from J, with 7 bases between. The CDR3 DNA follows: TGCGCCAGCAGCTTGGGAGGGTCTCAGCCCCAGCATTTT. It yields the protein CASSLGGSQPQHF. The variable domain in full, completed from reference TRBV5-1 and TRBJ1-5, reads KAGVTQTPRYLIKTRGQQVTLSCSPISGHRSVSWYQQTPGQGLQFLFEYFSETQRNKGNFPGRFSGRQFSNSRSEMNVSTLELGDSALYLCASSLGGSQPQHFGDGTRLSIL.

The chain carries TRBV4-1 and TRBJ2-7, with 7 nucleotides matching TRBD1. Looked up from germline, CDR1 is MGHRA and CDR2 is YSYEKL. Trimming at V came to 2 bases and at J to 5 bases, leaving 6 bases not matched to a gene. CDR3 length equals 14 residues. This chain's CDR3 is CASSQPGQDNEQYF. CDR3 coding DNA: TGCGCCAGCAGCCAACCCGGACAGGACAACGAGCAGTACTTC.

The V gene is TRBV4-3, the J gene TRBJ2-3; TRBD2 matches at 8 bases. The length of the CDR3 is 17 residues. Germline V lookup: CDR1 LGHNA, CDR2 YSLEER. Trimming at V came to 0 bases and at J to 2 bases, leaving 7 bases not matched to a gene. CDR3 amino acids: CASSQDWTSSYTDTQYF. CDR3 bases: TGCGCCAGCAGCCAAGATTGGACTAGCAGCTACACAGATACGCAGTATTTT.

This clone was found a few times. This chain links TRBV29-1 with TRBJ2-2; D perhaps matches TRBD1 (5 bases). Germline V gene sequence: CDR1 SQVTM, CDR2 ANQGSEA. The CDR3 runs to 15 residues. The V end lost 6 bases, the J end lost 5 bases, and 19 bases lay between the germline ends. This CDR3 is CSVLKGPASTGELFF. CDR3 coding DNA: TGCAGCGTACTTAAGGGGCCCGCCAGTACCGGGGAGCTGTTTTTT.